The source of this T cell receptor beta chain is a study of blood T cell repertoires in COVID-19. Across the whole study: Material from acute and convalescent COVID-19 was sourced from the United States, Italy and Spain. T cells, B-cell-depleted T cells, or PBMCs provided the cDNA or gDNA that served as material.

The CDR3 has 13 amino acids. Germline V lookup: CDR1 KGHDR, CDR2 SFDVKD. V lost 3 bases, J lost 5 bases, and 1 base stayed unmatched. The data were produced by immunoSEQ multiplex PCR, yet TCRdb's version contains in-frame clones alone and is incomplete. The table shows around 69,000 clones, with almost 85% occurring only once. The sample comprised peripheral blood. The J gene is TRBJ2-7, the V gene TRBV24-1; 9 positions match TRBD1. The receptor comes from a man over 45 with acute or convalescent COVID-19. The CDR3 sequence is CATSDRDRDEQYF. CDR3 DNA: TGTGCCACCAGTGATCGGGACAGGGACGAGCAGTACTTC.